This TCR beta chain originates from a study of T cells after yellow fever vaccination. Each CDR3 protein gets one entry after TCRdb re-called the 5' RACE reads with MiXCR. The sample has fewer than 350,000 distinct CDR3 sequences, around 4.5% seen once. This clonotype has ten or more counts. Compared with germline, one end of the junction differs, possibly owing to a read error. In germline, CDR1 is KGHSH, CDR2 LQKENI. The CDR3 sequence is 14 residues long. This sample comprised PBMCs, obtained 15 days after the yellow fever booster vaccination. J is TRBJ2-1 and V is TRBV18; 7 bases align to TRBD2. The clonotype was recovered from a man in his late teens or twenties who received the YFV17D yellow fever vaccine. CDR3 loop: CASFDPASGPINVF. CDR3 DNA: TGTGCCAGCTTCGATCCGGCTAGCGGACCTATTAACGTCTTC. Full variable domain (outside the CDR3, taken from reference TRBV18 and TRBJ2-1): NAGVMQNPRHLVRRRGQEARLRCSPMKGHSHVYWYRQLPEEGLKFMVYLQKENIIDESGMPKERFSAEFPKEGPSILRIQQVVRGDSAAYFCASFDPASGPINVFGPGTRLTVL.